This T cell receptor beta chain emerged from a study of T cells expressing NK-cell markers. The study's findings and limits: NKG2C+ dominant clonotypes from 6 or 7 donors made up about 1.0-8% of CD8+ T cells.

The CDR3 consists of 15 residues. The V gene's germline CDR1 is SGHRS and CDR2 YFSETQ. TCRdb reprocessed the 5' RACE reads and stores each CDR3 protein as one record, lacking DNA. The table lists tens of thousands of distinct CDR3 sequences. Concerning this clonotype: What it binds is not known.

Specimen: blood T cells: a sorted CD56 or NKG2C T cell subset, CD4+ or CD8+ T cells, or bulk PBMC T cells (not recorded which). The chain recombines TRBV5-1 with TRBJ2-3; TCRdb reports TRBD2, a call that lacks DNA to check it against. The origin of this receptor is a woman between 18 and 70 years old in good health. CDR3 region: CASSSSGTSGDTQYF.